Following are 18 T cell receptor beta chains from one sample sequenced in a study of cytomegalovirus exposure and HLA in healthy donors. The PCR had 60 Vbeta and 13 Jbeta primers. This table comes from immunoSEQ multiplex PCR, and its TCRdb copy is limited to in-frame clones, with some not included. The table for this sample gives 110,000 to 150,000 clones. Sequenced: PBMCs. These receptors came from a male donor in good health and CMV-seronegative.

The chain employs TRBV6-5 and TRBJ1-2; TRBD1 matches 8 bases. J was trimmed by 6 bases and V by 2 bases; bases with no gene match: 5. CDR3 size: 14 residues. CDR1 MNHEY and CDR2 SVGAGI come from the germline V gene. CDR3: CASSYGAGGNGYTF. CDR3 nucleotides: TGTGCCAGCAGTTACGGGGCAGGGGGCAATGGCTACACCTTC.

CDR3: CAWTRLAGGDEQFF. CDR3 DNA sequence: TGTGCCTGGACTCGACTAGCGGGGGGGGATGAGCAGTTCTTC. V and J are TRBV30 and TRBJ2-1; 14 bases agree with TRBD2. Germline assignment: CDR1 GTSNPN and CDR2 SVGIG (reference sequence). CDR3 length: 14 amino acids. V trimming: 4 bases; J trimming: 8 bases; junction bases outside the gene matches: 4.

The chain has TRBV15 and TRBJ2-7, with D perhaps matching TRBD2 (6 bases). Germline-derived CDR1 and CDR2 are LNHNV and YYDKDF (reference sequence). This CDR3 spans 15 amino acids. V shed 1 base and J shed 4 bases, with 14 bases lying between them. Written as DNA, the CDR3 is TGTGCCACCAGCAGAGCGGGCGGGGAAAGATACGAGCAGTACTTC. Its protein product is CATSRAGGERYEQYF.

V and J are TRBV30 and TRBJ2-5; 10 nucleotides line up with TRBD2. This CDR3 region has 15 residues. Trimming at V came to 1 base and at J to 7 bases, leaving 9 bases not matched to a gene. Germline V CDR1 and CDR2: GTSNPN, SVGIG (reference sequence). CDR3 amino acids: CAWSGGLAGEGTQYF. The DNA of the CDR3 is TGTGCCTGGAGTGGGGGGCTAGCGGGAGAGGGGACCCAGTACTTC.

The chain uses TRBV18 and TRBJ1-1, with 7 bases matching TRBD1. Germline loops: CDR1 KGHSH, CDR2 LQKENI. Trimming removed 5 bases from V and 6 bases from J; junction bases left unmatched: 9. The CDR3 contains 14 residues. The CDR3, as DNA: TGTGCCAGCTCAACAGGGGCCGTGGCCGCTGAAGCTTTCTTT. It translates to CASSTGAVAAEAFF.

V and J are TRBV6-5 and TRBJ1-2, with 9 bases identical to TRBD1. The CDR3 extends over 14 amino acids. V lost 6 bases and J lost 6; bases outside the gene matches: 8. CDR1 and CDR2 (germline): MNHEY, SVGAGI. The CDR3 sequence is CASRVRTGDNGYTF. CDR3 in DNA: TGTGCCAGCAGAGTCAGGACAGGGGATAATGGCTACACCTTC.

The chain carries TRBV28 and TRBJ1-2, with 7 bases fitting TRBD1. The junction had 2 bases not matched to a gene; V was cut back by 3 bases and J by 7 bases. The germline V gene encodes CDR1 MDHEN and CDR2 SYDVKM. The CDR3 contains 12 residues. The CDR3 loop is CASSLTGFGYTF. CDR3 nucleotide sequence: TGTGCCAGCAGTTTGACAGGGTTTGGCTACACCTTC.

This rearrangement joins TRBV4-1 to TRBJ2-1; perhaps TRBD2 as D (6 bases). The germline V gene has CDR1 MGHRA and CDR2 YSYEKL. The CDR3 spans 17 residues. The V end lost 0 bases, the J end lost 9 bases, and 21 bases lay between the germline ends. CDR3 DNA sequence: TGCGCCAGCAGCCAAGATCTCCTACTAGTAGGAGGGAGTGAGCAGTTCTTC. Translating it yields CASSQDLLLVGGSEQFF.

The CDR3 is CPQPGNTEAFF. DNA for the CDR3: TGCCCCCAGCCGGGGAACACTGAAGCTTTCTTT. J is TRBJ1-1 and V is TRBV5-1; D unclear. The CDR3 contains 11 residues. Germline-derived CDR1 and CDR2 are SGHRS and YFSETQ.

The rearrangement joins TRBV7-9 to TRBJ2-5; 7 positions match TRBD2. J lost 2 bases, V lost 1 base, and 1 base had no gene match. CDR1 and CDR2 (germline): SEHNR, FQNEAQ (reference sequence). The CDR3 has 14 amino acids. CDR3 region: CASSLVGGQETQYF. The CDR3, as DNA: TGTGCCAGCAGCTTAGTGGGAGGGCAAGAGACCCAGTACTTC.

This rearrangement joins TRBV6-5 to TRBJ2-1; D might be TRBD1 (6 bases). V dropped 3 bases and J dropped 6 bases, with 9 bases sitting between them. The germline gives CDR1 MNHEY, CDR2 SVGAGI. The CDR3 extends over 13 amino acids. The CDR3 here is CASSYLQGNEQFF. Here the CDR3 DNA reads TGTGCCAGCAGTTATTTACAGGGCAATGAGCAGTTCTTC.

V gene TRBV30 combines with J gene TRBJ1-1; D is unresolved. Germline V gene sequence: CDR1 GTSNPN, CDR2 SVGIG (reference sequence). The CDR3 runs to 13 residues. The germline V and J ends were trimmed by 2 bases and 5 bases, with 12 bases remaining between them. The CDR3 DNA is TGTGCCTGGAGTCAAGGGCGGGGAACTGAAGCTTTCTTT. Translating gives CAWSQGRGTEAFF.

The V gene is TRBV4-2, the J gene TRBJ2-5; 7 nucleotides agree with TRBD1. The germline V gene has CDR1 LGHNA and CDR2 YNFKEQ. J was trimmed by 1 base and V by 4 bases; bases with no gene match: 3. The CDR3 contains 14 residues. The CDR3 is CASSLGTAQETQYF. CDR3 coding DNA: TGTGCCAGCAGCCTTGGGACAGCCCAAGAGACCCAGTACTTC.

The rearrangement links TRBV5-1 to TRBJ1-1, with a possible D match to TRBD1 (6 bases). Germline V lookup: CDR1 SGHRS, CDR2 YFSETQ. V lost 0 bases and J lost 1, with 10 bases in between. CDR3 length equals 15 residues. CDR3 protein: CASSLETTGNTEAFF. The CDR3 DNA sequence: TGCGCCAGCAGCTTGGAAACGACAGGGAACACTGAAGCTTTCTTT.

For this clone: This sample also contains other DNA sequences that code for the same CDR3. The rearrangement uses TRBV19 and TRBJ2-3, with D perhaps matching TRBD1 (5 bases). Trimming cost V 3 bases and J 1 base, with 5 bases left between them. The CDR3 has 13 residues. Germline V gives CDR1 LNHDA, CDR2 SQIVND (reference sequence). The CDR3 sequence: CASSIRGTDTQYF. DNA for the CDR3: TGTGCCAGTAGTATCAGGGGCACAGATACGCAGTATTTT.

This chain uses TRBV7-9 with TRBJ1-2, with 9 bases identical to TRBD1. V gave up 5 bases and J gave up 6 bases; unmatched junction bases: 7. Germline V gene data show CDR1 as SEHNR and CDR2 as FQNEAQ (reference sequence). This CDR3 is 14 amino acids long. CDR3 sequence: CASSLAGTGHGYTF. DNA for the CDR3: TGTGCCAGCAGCCTTGCCGGGACAGGGCATGGCTACACCTTC.

In DNA form, the CDR3 reads TGCAGTGGTGGGGGCGCAGATACGCAGTATTTT. Amino acid sequence: CSGGGADTQYF. V and J are TRBV20-1 and TRBJ2-3; D may be TRBD1 (6 bases). This CDR3 contains 11 residues. The ends were cut back, 7 bases at V and 4 bases at J, with 9 bases in the middle. Germline assignment: CDR1 DFQATT and CDR2 SNEGSKA (reference sequence).

The CDR3 nucleotides read TGTGCCAGCTCACCGGGACAGGGCGGGAATGAAAAACTGTTTTTT. It codes for CASSPGQGGNEKLFF. The genes are TRBV18 and TRBJ1-4; 9 nucleotides line up with TRBD1. CDR1 and CDR2 from the germline V gene are KGHSH and LQKENI. With V trimmed by 3 bases and J by 5 bases, 4 bases remained unmatched. CDR3 length: 15 amino acids.